This passage covers 28 T cell receptor beta chains from one sample sequenced in a study of molecular identifiers for immune sequencing clone quantification. Each CDR3 protein gets one entry after TCRdb re-called the PCR reads with MiXCR. The repertoire holds approximately 550,000 distinct CDR3 sequences, over 20% seen once, with approximately 0.84% in the top ten. Sequenced input: naive CD8+ T cells from blood, with Jurkat cell RNA spiked in. Subset specified: FACS-sorted CD8+CD4-CCR7+CD45RA+ naive T cells. These receptors were taken from a human donor in good health. Some libraries in this study had Jurkat cell RNA spiked in.

This clonotype was counted ten times or more. This chain connects TRBV3-1 to TRBJ2-7; 8 nucleotides match TRBD1. The germline CDR1 and CDR2 sequences are LGHDT and YNNKEL (reference sequence). Losses at the gene ends were 1 base for V and 2 bases for J; bases not matched to a gene: 7. This CDR3 comprises 16 residues. The CDR3 region is CASSQARGQGPYEQYF. The CDR3 nucleotides read TGTGCCAGCAGCCAAGCCCGAGGACAGGGTCCCTACGAGCAGTACTTC.

This chain joins TRBV6-5 and TRBJ1-1; the D is unclear. Trimming left V 0 bases short and J 0 bases short, with 8 bases between. This CDR3 is 15 amino acids long. Germline-derived CDR1 and CDR2 are MNHEY and SVGAGI. The CDR3 region is CASSYSWPLNTEAFF. CDR3 DNA sequence: TGTGCCAGCAGTTACTCGTGGCCGCTGAACACTGAAGCTTTCTTT.

This clonotype was detected only a few times. The chain combines TRBV19 with TRBJ2-3, with TRBD2 matching 7 bases. J was trimmed by 0 bases and V by 4 bases; bases with no gene match: 4. Germline CDR1 LNHDA, CDR2 SQIVND (reference sequence). The CDR3 spans 15 residues. The CDR3 loop reads CASSKLASSTDTQYF. CDR3 nucleotide sequence: TGTGCCAGTAGTAAACTAGCGTCTAGCACAGATACGCAGTATTTT. Using reference TRBV19 and TRBJ2-3 for the parts outside the CDR3, the full variable domain is DGGITQSPKYLFRKEGQNVTLSCEQNLNHDAMYWYRQDPGQGLRLIYYSQIVNDFQKGDIAEGYSVSREKKESFPLTVTSAQKNPTAFYLCASSKLASSTDTQYFGPGTRLTVL.

With regard to this clonotype: A much larger clone lies one base from this, so it may be a read error. V is TRBV10-3 and J is TRBJ2-3; no firm D call. CDR1 is ENHRY and CDR2 is SYGVKD in the germline V gene. The CDR3 runs to 13 residues. CDR3 DNA: TGTACCATCAGTGAGCCAGACACAGATACGCAGTATTTT. Protein sequence: CTISEPDTDTQYF.

This clonotype was observed many times. The chain combines TRBV20-1 with TRBJ1-3; D not certain. The CDR3 spans 16 residues. V shed 0 bases and J shed 2 bases, with 14 bases lying between them. Germline V gene lookup returns CDR1 DFQATT and CDR2 SNEGSKA (reference sequence). CDR3 residues: CSARDLLGHAGNTIYF. Written as DNA, the CDR3 is TGCAGTGCTAGAGATCTCCTTGGGCATGCTGGAAACACCATATATTTT.

The rearrangement links TRBV6-2 or TRBV6-3 to TRBJ2-5, with 7 bases that match TRBD2. The CDR3 covers 17 residues. Looked up from germline, CDR1 is MNHEY and CDR2 is SVGEGT. Germline trimming cut 0 bases from V and 4 bases from J; bases unmatched to any gene: 11. The CDR3 sequence: CASSYSLTGGESETQYF. The CDR3 DNA is TGTGCCAGCAGTTACTCTTTAACGGGGGGTGAATCAGAGACCCAGTACTTC.

This clonotype occurred many times. At one of its ends the junction is not consistent with the germline gene, which may arise from a read error. V is TRBV12-3 or TRBV12-4 and J is TRBJ2-1; the D gene could be TRBD1 or TRBD2 (5 bases each). CDR3 length: 13 amino acids. DNA for the CDR3: TGTGCCAGCAGCCACCCTCAGAGGGACGAACCGGTCTTC. This gives the protein CASSHPQRDEPVF.

This clonotype was detected a few times. This chain uses TRBV5-4 with TRBJ1-2, with D tentatively TRBD1 (6 bases). The CDR3 is 14 residues long. Trimming stripped 5 bases from V and 3 bases from J, with 14 bases between. Germline CDR1 SGHNT, CDR2 YYREEE (reference sequence). CDR3 protein: CASRGTGMDYGYTF. CDR3 DNA: TGTGCCAGCAGGGGAACAGGGATGGACTATGGCTACACCTTC.

Remarks on this clonotype: The conserved phenylalanine or tryptophan is not found at the CDR3 terminus, so this likely reflects a read error. The chain recombines TRBV7-9 with TRBJ1-6, with 9 bases matching TRBD1. Trimming removed 3 bases from V and 10 bases from J; junction bases left unmatched: 1. This CDR3 spans 13 amino acids. CDR1 is SEHNR, CDR2 FQNEAQ, per germline (reference sequence). The CDR3, as DNA: TGTGCCAGCAGCTTCACAGGGGGCTCACCCCTCCACTTA. Translated, it gives CASSFTGGSPLHL.

This clonotype was counted a single time. Just one base apart from a much larger clone, this may be a read error. This sequence joins TRBV7-9 and TRBJ2-6; 8 positions agree with TRBD1. Germline values: CDR1 SEHNR, CDR2 FQNEAQ (reference sequence). CDR3 length: 18 amino acids. The CDR3 nucleotides are TGTGCCAGCATCCCTTCGACAGGGGTGGGGTCTGGGGCCAACGCCCTGACTTTC. It specifies CASIPSTGVGSGANALTF.

This chain connects TRBV10-3 to TRBJ1-1; D is uncertain. The CDR3 extends over 14 amino acids. CDR1 ENHRY and CDR2 SYGVKD come from the germline V gene. V was trimmed by 0 bases and J by 1 base, leaving 6 bases between them. The CDR3, as DNA: TGTGCCATCAGTGAGTCCGAGGGGAACACTGAAGCTTTCTTT. This translates into CAISESEGNTEAFF.

The genes are TRBV4-3 and TRBJ2-3; TRBD2 might be the D (6 bases). The V gene lost 1 base and the J gene lost 2 bases, with 13 bases spanning the gap. There are 16 residues in the CDR3. The V gene's germline CDR1 is LGHNA and CDR2 YSLEER. The CDR3 DNA reads as TGCGCCAGCAGCCAAGGCGGGGCGGGGTTCACAGATACGCAGTATTTT. This gives the protein CASSQGGAGFTDTQYF.

The chain recombines TRBV7-9 with TRBJ2-5, with 9 bases matching TRBD1. In germline, CDR1 is SEHNR, CDR2 FQNEAQ (reference sequence). The CDR3 is 15 amino acids. J gave up 5 bases and V 3 bases, and 7 bases lay outside the gene matches. The DNA of the CDR3 is TGTGCCAGCAGCTTGCGGACAGGGGAGTACGAGACCCAGTACTTC. It is translated as CASSLRTGEYETQYF.

The J gene is TRBJ2-4, the V gene TRBV9; tentatively, D is TRBD2 (5 bases). The germline V and J ends were trimmed by 4 bases and 6 bases, with 17 bases remaining between them. Germline lookup yields CDR1 SGDLS and CDR2 YYNGEE. There are 15 residues in the CDR3. CDR3 nucleotide sequence: TGTGCCAGCAGCCTAGGGAGCCCCTCGGGAAACATTCAGTACTTC. Protein sequence: CASSLGSPSGNIQYF.

The rearrangement joins TRBV28 to TRBJ1-1, with a tentative D call TRBD1 (5 bases). V lost 1 base and J lost 1, with 10 bases in between. The CDR3 is made up of 15 amino acids. CDR1 and CDR2 (germline): MDHEN, SYDVKM. The CDR3, as DNA: TGTGCCAGCAGTTTATCGGCTGGGGGGAACACTGAAGCTTTCTTT. This gives the protein CASSLSAGGNTEAFF.

The chain has TRBV19 and TRBJ2-7; no clear D. Trimming took off 6 bases at V and 0 bases at J, with 15 bases between the two ends. There are 15 residues in the CDR3. Germline V gene data show CDR1 as LNHDA and CDR2 as SQIVND (reference sequence). CDR3 sequence (DNA): TGTGCCAGTAGCTATAGGCACTCTAACTCCTACGAGCAGTACTTC. Residues: CASSYRHSNSYEQYF.

The CDR3 is CASSLVRSGGYEDTQYF. Here the CDR3 DNA reads TGTGCCAGCAGTTTAGTTAGGTCAGGGGGCTATGAAGATACGCAGTATTTT. The chain combines TRBV12-3 or TRBV12-4 with TRBJ2-3; 8 bases are shared with TRBD1. CDR3 length equals 17 residues. With 1 base clipped from V and 5 bases from J, the junction kept 11 bases outside the gene matches.

CDR3 amino acids: CASTQDYSYNEQFF. CDR3 in DNA: TGTGCCAGCACCCAGGACTACTCCTACAATGAGCAGTTCTTC. V usage is TRBV7-9 and J usage is TRBJ2-1, with D perhaps TRBD2 (6 bases). The V and J ends lost 7 bases and 0 bases respectively, with 10 bases between them. This CDR3 contains 14 residues. In germline, CDR1 is SEHNR, CDR2 FQNEAQ (reference sequence).

This clonotype was seen at least ten times. This sequence joins TRBV6-5 and TRBJ2-2; D is perhaps TRBD2 (5 bases). The CDR3 length is 13 residues. The V end was cut by 6 bases, the J end by 4 bases, with 9 bases between. The germline V gene encodes CDR1 MNHEY and CDR2 SVGAGI. In nucleotides, the CDR3 is TGTGCCAGCAGAGGGCGGGCCACCGGGGAGCTGTTTTTT. It codes for CASRGRATGELFF.

As regards this clonotype: A much larger clonotype is one base distant, so this may be a read error. Since no conserved phenylalanine or tryptophan closes the CDR3, a read error is the likely cause. The chain uses TRBV20-1 and TRBJ2-1, with 13 nucleotides matching TRBD2. The CDR3 consists of 15 residues. Germline V lookup: CDR1 DFQATT, CDR2 SNEGSKA (reference sequence). V lost 5 bases to trimming and J lost 7 bases; unmatched junction nucleotides: 8. Written as DNA, the CDR3 is TGCAGTGCTGCCACCGGGACTAGCGGGGTTAATGAGCAGTTCCTC. Protein product: CSAATGTSGVNEQFL.

This clonotype was counted at least ten times. The rearrangement uses TRBV20-1 and TRBJ2-7, with 7 bases that match TRBD1. Germline V gene lookup returns CDR1 DFQATT and CDR2 SNEGSKA (reference sequence). There are 12 residues in the CDR3. The V segment lost 6 bases and the J segment 3 bases; nucleotides outside the gene matches: 5. CDR3 in amino acids: CSAGDSNYEQYF. CDR3 bases: TGCAGTGCAGGGGACAGCAACTACGAGCAGTACTTC.

This clonotype was counted between two and nine times. V and J are TRBV19 and TRBJ2-1; D call uncertain. The CDR3 loop spans 14 amino acids. Germline lookup yields CDR1 LNHDA and CDR2 SQIVND (reference sequence). V was cut by 2 bases and J by 1 base, with 6 bases left in between. As DNA, the CDR3 is TGTGCCAGTAGTATATTGGAGTCCTACAATGAGCAGTTCTTC. It yields the protein CASSILESYNEQFF.

There are a few counts of this clonotype. J is TRBJ2-2 and V is TRBV7-6, with D unclear. Per germline, CDR1 SGHVS and CDR2 FNYEAQ. There are 16 residues in the CDR3. V was cut by 0 bases and J by 0 bases, with 8 bases left in between. CDR3 sequence: CASSLAPGPNTGELFF. The CDR3 bases are TGTGCCAGCAGCTTAGCACCCGGGCCGAACACCGGGGAGCTGTTTTTT.

V is TRBV9 and J is TRBJ2-1; tentatively, D is TRBD1 or TRBD2 (5 bases each). Trimming left V 4 bases short and J 6 bases short, with 23 bases between. Per germline, CDR1 SGDLS and CDR2 YYNGEE. This CDR3 is 17 amino acids long. The CDR3 DNA reads as TGTGCCAGCAGCCCCCATCCCCCAGGCTTCGGGGCCAATGAGCAGTTCTTC. Its protein product is CASSPHPPGFGANEQFF.

This clonotype has only a few counts. CDR3 residues: CASRMGGQSYEQYF. In DNA form, the CDR3 reads TGTGCCAGCAGGATGGGGGGACAGTCCTACGAGCAGTACTTC. V gene TRBV27 combines with J gene TRBJ2-7, with a possible D match to TRBD1 (7 bases). Trimming shortened V by 6 bases and J by 1 base, and 13 bases separated the two germline ends. Germline values: CDR1 MNHEY, CDR2 SMNVEV (reference sequence). The CDR3 runs to 14 residues.

This clonotype was found many times. CDR3 in DNA: TGTGCCAGCAGTTTCCCGGAACCTACAAGCTCTGGGGCCAACGTCCTGACTTTC. It codes for CASSFPEPTSSGANVLTF. The V and J genes are TRBV28 and TRBJ2-6; D ambiguous. CDR1 is MDHEN, CDR2 SYDVKM, per germline. V dropped 3 bases and J dropped 0 bases, with 15 bases sitting between them. The CDR3 runs 18 residues. Variable domain in full (rest from reference TRBV28 and TRBJ2-6): DVKVTQSSRYLVKRTGEKVFLECVQDMDHENMFWYRQDPGLGLRLIYFSYDVKMKEKGDIPEGYSVSREKKERFSLILESASTNQTSMYLCASSFPEPTSSGANVLTFGAGSRLTVL.

This clonotype turned up a few times. The rearrangement joins TRBV15 to TRBJ1-3; D unclear. Germline V gene data show CDR1 as LNHNV and CDR2 as YYDKDF (reference sequence). The CDR3 covers 13 residues. V lost 1 base to trimming and J lost 2 bases, with 3 bases between them. CDR3 nucleotides: TGTGCCACCAGCAGAGTTCCTGGAAACACCATATATTTT. It translates to CATSRVPGNTIYF.

This clonotype was seen ten or more times. The V gene is TRBV20-1, the J gene TRBJ2-7; 10 bases are a match to TRBD1. The CDR3 spans 16 residues. V lost 5 bases, J lost 5 bases, and 15 bases stayed unmatched. Germline V CDR1 and CDR2: DFQATT, SNEGSKA (reference sequence). CDR3 sequence: CSAPSLWGQGFHEQYF. As DNA, the CDR3 is TGCAGTGCTCCTTCCTTATGGGGACAGGGGTTCCACGAGCAGTACTTC.